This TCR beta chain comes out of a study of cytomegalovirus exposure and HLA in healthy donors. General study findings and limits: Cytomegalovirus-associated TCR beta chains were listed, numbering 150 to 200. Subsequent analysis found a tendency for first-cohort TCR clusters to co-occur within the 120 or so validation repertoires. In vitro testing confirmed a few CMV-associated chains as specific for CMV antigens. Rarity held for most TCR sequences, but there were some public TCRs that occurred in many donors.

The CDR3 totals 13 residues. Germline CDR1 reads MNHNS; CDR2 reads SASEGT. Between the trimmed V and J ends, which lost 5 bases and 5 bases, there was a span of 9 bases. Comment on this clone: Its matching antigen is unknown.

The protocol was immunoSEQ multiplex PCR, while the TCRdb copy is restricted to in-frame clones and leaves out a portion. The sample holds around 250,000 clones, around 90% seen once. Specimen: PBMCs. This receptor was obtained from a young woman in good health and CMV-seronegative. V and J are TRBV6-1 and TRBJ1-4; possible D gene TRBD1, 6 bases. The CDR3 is CASSQGWNEKLFF. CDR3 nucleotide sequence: TGTGCCAGCAGTCAGGGGTGGAATGAAAAACTGTTTTTT.